This T cell receptor (beta chain) is drawn from a study of T cell responses to AZD1222 COVID-19 vaccine (dated by TCRdb to about 2021). At the level of the whole study: A total of roughly 240 trial participants underwent TCR sequencing, of whom around 200 received two doses of AZD1222 and about 26 received two doses of the MenACWY control vaccine. Trial participants were enrolled by age into 18-55, 56-69 and 70-plus year subgroups, with around 140, 26 and 57 TCR-sequenced participants respectively. Points the paper makes about the study in general: The whole spike protein was spanned by vaccine-associated CD4 TCRs, and dominant responses were seen in regions 160-218 and 743-854. Nearly half of unique spike-specific TCRs reportedly recognized epitopes outside regions mutated in the B.1.351 and B.1.1.7 variants. Conclusions about previously exposed vaccinees are limited because only five or six AZD1222 recipients were SARS-CoV-2 seropositive at baseline. A significant rise in spike-specific TCR breadth and depth was observed after two AZD1222 doses relative to day 0 and relative to MenACWY recipients. Because no day 14 peak-response samples were available, repertoires were characterized only after the peak T cell response. Most participants were white British and females outnumbered males, and the authors suggested that clonal diversity may have been underestimated. The 56-69-year group was small, and its depth increase did not reach significance, likely because of low power.

Comments on this clone: Its antigen has not been determined. The record has no base qualities; no much larger clone is one base away.

The sample's time point, from its label and the paper: baseline before first vaccination. The sample's treatment or condition label is to be understood as: meningococcal conjugate vaccine given as trial control. Samples from vaccinated people were obtained from the UK trials COV001 and COV002, which included a single-blind randomized controlled phase 2/3 trial of AZD1222 (ChAdOx1 nCoV-19) in healthy adults. Trial participant PBMC samples were collected at day 0 and day 28 after the second dose for TCRbeta chain sequencing. V is reduced by 8 bases and J by 2 bases, leaving a spacing of 23 bases between them. The CDR3 starts with the cysteine, ends with the phenylalanine, and has 17 residues. This entry keeps only the CDR3 DNA: 51 bases, framed from base 1. Based on the germline V gene (reference sequence), the CDR1 and CDR2 sequences are SEHNR and FQNEAQ. The CDR3 regions of human TCRbeta chains were analyzed by immunosequencing. For the original study's pipeline: TCRs in the repertoires were matched against a reference library of SARS-CoV-2-specific TCRs that had been generated with the MIRA antigen-specificity platform. Breadth was defined as the fraction of unique TCRs that were SARS-CoV-2-associated. Depth was defined as the fraction of total T cells that were SARS-CoV-2-associated. Using the MIRA data, each spike-specific TCR was mapped to the spike region that the TCR reacts to and placed in a CD4 or CD8 class. Log10-transformed breadth and depth values were compared by one-way ANOVA with Sidak's multiple comparisons tests. TCRdb took over this immuneACCESS table, retaining in-frame rearrangements with V and J assigned. Such tables are incomplete; in checked studies, under half of the missing clones stem from an unresolved V gene, and the remainder is unexplained. V and J calls and clone size come straight from that table; D and trimming were deduced from the DNA. The sample data list approximately 130,000 clones, and roughly 91% of these were observed just once. The top ten clonotypes cover roughly 11% of the sample.

This clonotype was sampled from an adult in good health. The sample consisted of peripheral blood, taken on day 0 of MenACWY control vaccination. Here the chain combines TRBV7-9 and TRBJ2-3; the D gene is perhaps TRBD2, from 6 matching bases. The DNA reads TGTGCCAGCTTACCTCCGGGCCGGGGACTGTACACAGATACGCAGTATTTT. It translates as CASLPPGRGLYTDTQYF.